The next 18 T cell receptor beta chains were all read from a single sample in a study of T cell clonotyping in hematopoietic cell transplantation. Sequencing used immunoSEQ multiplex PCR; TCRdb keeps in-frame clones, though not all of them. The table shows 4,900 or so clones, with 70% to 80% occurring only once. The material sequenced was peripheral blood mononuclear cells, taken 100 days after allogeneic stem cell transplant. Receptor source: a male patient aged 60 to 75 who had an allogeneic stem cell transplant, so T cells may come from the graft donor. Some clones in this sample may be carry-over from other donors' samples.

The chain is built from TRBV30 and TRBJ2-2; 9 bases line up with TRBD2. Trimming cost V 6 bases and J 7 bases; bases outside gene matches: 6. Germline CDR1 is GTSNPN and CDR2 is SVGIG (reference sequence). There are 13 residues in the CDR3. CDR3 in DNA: TGTGCCTGTGCGGGAGGGCCGGGCGGGGAGCTGTTTTTT. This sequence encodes CACAGGPGGELFF.

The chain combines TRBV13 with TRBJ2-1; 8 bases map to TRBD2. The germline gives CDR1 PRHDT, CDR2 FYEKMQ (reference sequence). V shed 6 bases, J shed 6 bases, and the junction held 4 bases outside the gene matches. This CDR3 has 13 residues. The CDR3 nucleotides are TGTGCCAGCAGGGTAGCGGGGCTCAATGAGCAGTTCTTC. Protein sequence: CASRVAGLNEQFF.

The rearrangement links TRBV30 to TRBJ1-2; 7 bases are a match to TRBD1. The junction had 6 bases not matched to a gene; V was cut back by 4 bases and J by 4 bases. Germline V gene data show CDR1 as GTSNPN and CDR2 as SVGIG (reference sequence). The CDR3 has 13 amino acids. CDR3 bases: TGTGCCTGGACAAAGGGACAGTCCTATGGCTACACCTTC. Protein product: CAWTKGQSYGYTF.

CDR3 sequence reads: CASSTNTEAFF. The CDR3 DNA reads as TGTGCCAGCAGTACGAACACTGAAGCTTTCTTT. The V and J genes are TRBV6-5 and TRBJ1-1, with D unclear. V lost 5 bases, J lost 1 base, and 2 bases lay in between. The germline V gene has CDR1 MNHEY and CDR2 SVGAGI. The CDR3 sequence is 11 residues long.

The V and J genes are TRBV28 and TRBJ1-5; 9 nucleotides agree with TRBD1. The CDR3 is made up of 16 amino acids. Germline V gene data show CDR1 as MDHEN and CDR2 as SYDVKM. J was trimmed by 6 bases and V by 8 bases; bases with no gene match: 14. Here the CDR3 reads CASRNGGTGTAQPQHF. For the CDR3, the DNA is TGTGCCAGCCGAAATGGGGGGACAGGGACAGCTCAGCCCCAGCATTTT.

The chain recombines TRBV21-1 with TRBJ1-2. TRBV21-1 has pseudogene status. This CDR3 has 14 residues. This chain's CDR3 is CAKEADSANYGYTF. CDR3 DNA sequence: TGTGCCAAGGAGGCAGATTCAGCTAACTATGGCTACACCTTC.

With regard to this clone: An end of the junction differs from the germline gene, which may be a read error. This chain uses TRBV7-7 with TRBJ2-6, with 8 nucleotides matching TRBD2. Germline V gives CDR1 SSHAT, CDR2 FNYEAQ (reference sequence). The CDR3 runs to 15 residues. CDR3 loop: CASSPAGEGANVLTF. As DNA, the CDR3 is TGTGCTAGCAGCCCAGCGGGAGAGGGGGCCAACGTCCTGACTTTC.

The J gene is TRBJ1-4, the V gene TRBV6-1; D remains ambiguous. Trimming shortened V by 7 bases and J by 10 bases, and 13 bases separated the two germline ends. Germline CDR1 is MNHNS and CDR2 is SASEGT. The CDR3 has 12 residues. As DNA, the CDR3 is TGTGCCAGCAATATAGGGTGGGGAAAACTGTTTTTT. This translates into CASNIGWGKLFF.

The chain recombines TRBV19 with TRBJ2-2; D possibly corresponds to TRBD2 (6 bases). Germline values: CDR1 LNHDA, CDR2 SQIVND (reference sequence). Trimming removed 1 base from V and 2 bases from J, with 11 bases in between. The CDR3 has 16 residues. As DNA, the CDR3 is TGTGCCAGTAGTATAGTCCTAGCGCCTAACACCGGGGAGCTGTTTTTT. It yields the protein CASSIVLAPNTGELFF.

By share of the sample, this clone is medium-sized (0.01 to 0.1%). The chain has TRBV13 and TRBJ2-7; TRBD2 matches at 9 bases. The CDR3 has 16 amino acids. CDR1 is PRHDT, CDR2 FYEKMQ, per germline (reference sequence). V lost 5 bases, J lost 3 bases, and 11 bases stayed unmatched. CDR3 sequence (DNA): TGTGCCAGCAGCACCACCAGCGGGAGGTTAAGCTACGAGCAGTACTTC. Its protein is CASSTTSGRLSYEQYF. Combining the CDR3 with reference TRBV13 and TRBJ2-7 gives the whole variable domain AAGVIQSPRHLIKEKRETATLKCYPIPRHDTVYWYQQGPGQDPQFLISFYEKMQSDKGSIPDRFSAQQFSDYHSELNMSSLELGDSALYFCASSTTSGRLSYEQYFGPGTRLTVT.

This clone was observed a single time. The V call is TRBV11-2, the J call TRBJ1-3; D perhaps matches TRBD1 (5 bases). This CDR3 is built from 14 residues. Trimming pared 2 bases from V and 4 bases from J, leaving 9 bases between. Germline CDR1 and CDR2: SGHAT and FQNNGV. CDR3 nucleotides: TGTGCCAGCAGCTTACAGGGAACAGGAAACACCATATATTTT. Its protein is CASSLQGTGNTIYF.

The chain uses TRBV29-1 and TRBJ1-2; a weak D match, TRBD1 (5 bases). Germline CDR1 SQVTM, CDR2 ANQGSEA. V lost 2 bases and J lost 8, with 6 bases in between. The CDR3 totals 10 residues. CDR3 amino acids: CSVERDGYTF. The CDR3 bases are TGCAGCGTTGAACGGGACGGCTACACCTTC.

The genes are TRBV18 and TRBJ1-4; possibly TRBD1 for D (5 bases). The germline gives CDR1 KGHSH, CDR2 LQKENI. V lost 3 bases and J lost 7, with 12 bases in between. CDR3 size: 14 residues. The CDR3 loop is CASSPAGNFEKLFF. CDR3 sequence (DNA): TGTGCCAGCTCACCCGCAGGGAATTTTGAAAAACTGTTTTTT.

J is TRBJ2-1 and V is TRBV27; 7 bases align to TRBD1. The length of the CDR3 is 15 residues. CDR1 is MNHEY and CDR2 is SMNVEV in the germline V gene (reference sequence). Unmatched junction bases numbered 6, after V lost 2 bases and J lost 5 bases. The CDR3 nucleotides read TGTGCCAGCAGTTTAAAGACAGGGCTCAACAATGAGCAGTTCTTC. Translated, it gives CASSLKTGLNNEQFF.

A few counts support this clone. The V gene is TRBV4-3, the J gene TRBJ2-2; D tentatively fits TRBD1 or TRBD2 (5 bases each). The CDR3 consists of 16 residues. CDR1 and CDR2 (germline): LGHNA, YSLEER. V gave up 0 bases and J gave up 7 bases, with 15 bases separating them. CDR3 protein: CASSQDGGVAGGELFF. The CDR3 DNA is TGCGCCAGCAGCCAAGATGGGGGAGTCGCTGGCGGGGAGCTGTTTTTT.

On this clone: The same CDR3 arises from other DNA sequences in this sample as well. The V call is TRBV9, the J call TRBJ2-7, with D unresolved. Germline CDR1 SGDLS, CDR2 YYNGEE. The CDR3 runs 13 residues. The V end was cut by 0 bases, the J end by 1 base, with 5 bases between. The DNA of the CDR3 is TGTGCCAGCAGCGTAGGAGGTTCCTACGAGCAGTACTTC. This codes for CASSVGGSYEQYF. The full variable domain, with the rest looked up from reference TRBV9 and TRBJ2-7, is DSGVTQTPKHLITATGQRVTLRCSPRSGDLSVYWYQQSLDQGLQFLIQYYNGEERAKGNILERFSAQQFPDLHSELNLSSLELGDSALYFCASSVGGSYEQYFGPGTRLTVT.

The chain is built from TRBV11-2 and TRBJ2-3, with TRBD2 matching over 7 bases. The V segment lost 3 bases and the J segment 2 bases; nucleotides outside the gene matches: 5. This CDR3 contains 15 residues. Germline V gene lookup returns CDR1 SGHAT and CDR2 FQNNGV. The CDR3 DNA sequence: TGTGCCAGCAGCTTCTCGAGCGGGGCCACAGATACGCAGTATTTT. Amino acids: CASSFSSGATDTQYF.

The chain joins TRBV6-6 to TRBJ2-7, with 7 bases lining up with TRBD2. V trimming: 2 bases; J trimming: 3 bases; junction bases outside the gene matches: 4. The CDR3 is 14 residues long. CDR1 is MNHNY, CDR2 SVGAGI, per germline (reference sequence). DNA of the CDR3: TGTGCCAGCAGTTACGCGGGGACTAACTACGAGCAGTACTTC. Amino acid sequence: CASSYAGTNYEQYF.